Below, 8 T cell receptor beta chains from the same sample are listed, as sequenced in a study of shared clonotypes between healthy human individuals. Repertoires were generated with immunoSEQ multiplex PCR, while TCRdb's copy carries only in-frame clones and drops some. The table includes over a million clones, around three quarters detected once. Sequencing input: memory CD4+ T cells from PBMCs. This sample's subset: CD45RA-negative fraction. Receptors originate from a man aged 18 to 35 in good health. Some clones in this sample may be carry-over from other donors' samples.

This chain joins TRBV4-1 and TRBJ1-1, with 8 positions matching TRBD1. Germline loops: CDR1 MGHRA, CDR2 YSYEKL. The CDR3 length is 16 residues. V gave up 4 bases and J gave up 5 bases; unmatched junction bases: 12. The CDR3 DNA reads TGCGCCAGCAGCCGCAATGCAGGGGGCGATTCGACTGAAGCTTTCTTT. As protein: CASSRNAGGDSTEAFF.

The V gene is TRBV5-1, the J gene TRBJ2-4, with TRBD1 as a possible D gene (5 bases). The CDR3 contains 17 residues. Trimming removed 0 bases from V and 3 bases from J, with 16 bases in between. Germline V gene sequence: CDR1 SGHRS, CDR2 YFSETQ. CDR3 protein: CASSLAPADRGKNIQYF. The CDR3 region has the DNA TGCGCCAGCAGCTTGGCCCCCGCGGATAGGGGCAAAAACATTCAGTACTTC.

The chain links TRBV6-1 to TRBJ2-7; TRBD1 agrees at 8 bases. With V trimmed by 6 bases and J by 3 bases, 7 bases remained unmatched. This CDR3 has 14 residues. CDR1 MNHNS and CDR2 SASEGT come from the germline V gene. The CDR3 DNA reads TGTGCCAGCAGAAGAGGACAGGGCGGCTACGAGCAGTACTTC. Residues: CASRRGQGGYEQYF.

This clone was counted between two and nine times. The chain joins TRBV6-4 to TRBJ1-2; D is uncertain. This CDR3 has 14 amino acids. Germline CDR1 reads MRHNA; CDR2 reads SNTAGT. The germline V and J ends were trimmed by 1 base and 2 bases, with 8 bases remaining between them. CDR3 sequence: CASSDLTGNYGYTF. Written as DNA, the CDR3 is TGTGCCAGCAGTGACTTAACCGGGAACTATGGCTACACCTTC.

This clone was detected once. The chain carries TRBV4-3 and TRBJ2-1, with no clear D. This CDR3 has 16 residues. Germline V gene lookup returns CDR1 LGHNA and CDR2 YSLEER. With 0 bases removed from V and 4 bases from J, the gap between germline ends came to 13 bases. The DNA for the CDR3 is TGCGCCAGCAGCCAAGAGGGAACCCAGAGGTACAATGAGCAGTTCTTC. It encodes CASSQEGTQRYNEQFF.

This sequence joins TRBV7-3 and TRBJ2-7, with 9 bases that match TRBD2. In germline, CDR1 is SGHTA, CDR2 FQGTGA. This CDR3 has 15 amino acids. V lost 2 bases to trimming and J lost 3 bases; unmatched junction nucleotides: 5. CDR3 coding DNA: TGTGCCAGCAGCTTACTAGCGGGGAGTCTCTACGAGCAGTACTTC. Protein product: CASSLLAGSLYEQYF.

The rearrangement joins TRBV19 to TRBJ1-5, with a possible D match to TRBD1 (6 bases). The ends were cut back, 5 bases at V and 6 bases at J, with 17 bases in the middle. The CDR3 contains 15 residues. Germline V lookup: CDR1 LNHDA, CDR2 SQIVND (reference sequence). For the CDR3, the DNA is TGTGCCAGTAGTCGTCAGGGGTTTGAGGGTCAGCCCCAGCATTTT. Translation: CASSRQGFEGQPQHF. Complete variable domain (other parts from reference TRBV19 and TRBJ1-5): DGGITQSPKYLFRKEGQNVTLSCEQNLNHDAMYWYRQDPGQGLRLIYYSQIVNDFQKGDIAEGYSVSREKKESFPLTVTSAQKNPTAFYLCASSRQGFEGQPQHFGDGTRLSIL.

The chain uses TRBV5-1 and TRBJ1-4; 7 bases agree with TRBD1. The V gene end was trimmed by 4 bases and the J gene end by 6 bases; junction bases not matched to a gene: 15. This CDR3 has 17 amino acids. Germline CDR1 SGHRS, CDR2 YFSETQ. CDR3: CASSLGIYSDRHEKLFF. The CDR3 DNA sequence: TGCGCCAGCAGCCTGGGGATCTATTCGGACAGGCATGAAAAACTGTTTTTT.